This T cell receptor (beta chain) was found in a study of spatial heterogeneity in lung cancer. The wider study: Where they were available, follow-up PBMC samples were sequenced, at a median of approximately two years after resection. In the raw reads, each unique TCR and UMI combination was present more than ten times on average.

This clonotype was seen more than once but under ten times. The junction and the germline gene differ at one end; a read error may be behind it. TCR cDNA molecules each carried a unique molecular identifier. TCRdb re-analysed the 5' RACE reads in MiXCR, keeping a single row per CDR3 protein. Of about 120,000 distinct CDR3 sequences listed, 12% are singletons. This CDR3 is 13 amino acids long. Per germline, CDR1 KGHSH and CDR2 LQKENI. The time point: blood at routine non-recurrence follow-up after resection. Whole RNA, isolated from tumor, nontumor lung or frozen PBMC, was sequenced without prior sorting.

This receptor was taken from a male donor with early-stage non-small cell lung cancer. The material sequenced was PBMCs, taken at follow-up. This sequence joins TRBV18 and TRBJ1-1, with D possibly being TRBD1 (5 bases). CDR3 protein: CASSPRRGEALGF. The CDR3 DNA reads TGTGCCAGCTCACCACGGAGAGGGGAGGCCCTTGGCTTT. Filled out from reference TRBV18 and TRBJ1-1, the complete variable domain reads NAGVMQNPRHLVRRRGQEARLRCSPMKGHSHVYWYRQLPEEGLKFMVYLQKENIIDESGMPKERFSAEFPKEGPSILRIQQVVRGDSAAYFCASSPRRGEALGFGQGTRLTVV.